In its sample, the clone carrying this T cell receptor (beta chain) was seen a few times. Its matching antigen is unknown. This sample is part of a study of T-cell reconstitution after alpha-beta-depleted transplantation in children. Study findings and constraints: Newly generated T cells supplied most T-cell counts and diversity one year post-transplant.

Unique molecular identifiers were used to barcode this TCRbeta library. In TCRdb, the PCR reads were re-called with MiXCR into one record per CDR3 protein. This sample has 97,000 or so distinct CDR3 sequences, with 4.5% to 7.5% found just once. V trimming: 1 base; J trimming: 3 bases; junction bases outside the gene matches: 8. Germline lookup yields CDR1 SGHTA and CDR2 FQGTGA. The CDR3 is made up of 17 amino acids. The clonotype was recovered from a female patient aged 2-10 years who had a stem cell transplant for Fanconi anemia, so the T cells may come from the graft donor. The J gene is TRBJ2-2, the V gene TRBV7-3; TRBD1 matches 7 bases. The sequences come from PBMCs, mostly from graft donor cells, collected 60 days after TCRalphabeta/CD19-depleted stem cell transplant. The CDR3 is CASSLSALQGDTGELFF. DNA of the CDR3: TGTGCCAGCAGCTTAAGTGCGTTGCAGGGGGACACCGGGGAGCTGTTTTTT.